A single sample gave rise to the 18 T cell receptor beta chains below, sequenced in a study of T cell clonality in common variable immunodeficiency. Study-wide results and caveats: Common variable immunodeficiency TCR beta sequences reportedly had fewer deletions and N-nucleotide insertions.

Clones were read by immunoSEQ multiplex PCR, and TCRdb kept only the in-frame ones, dropping some. This sample comprises tens of thousands of clones, none seen once only. These receptors have no identified antigens. The specimen was peripheral blood mononuclear cells. These receptors came from a human donor with common variable immunodeficiency.

This clone was seen a few times. Read sequence stops 3 residues before the CDR3 end, and the germline J gene provides the missing end. This rearrangement joins TRBV2 to TRBJ2-7; 9 bases fit TRBD2. CDR3 size: 15 residues. The germline V gene encodes CDR1 SNHLY and CDR2 FYNNEI. Trimming at V came to 1 base and at J to 4 bases, leaving 5 bases not matched to a gene. CDR3 DNA, as far as it was read: TGTGCCAGCAGTGAAGGCCCCCTAGCGGGGTACGAG. It yields the protein CASSEGPLAGYE. The CDR3 as a whole reads CASSEGPLAGYEQYF.

The table lists this clone with many counts. Read coverage stops 3 residues before the CDR3 terminus; the germline J gene supplies the remainder. The chain recombines TRBV20-1 with TRBJ1-1; 8 nucleotides agree with TRBD1. V was pared by 7 bases and J by 6 bases, with 10 bases of the junction left unmatched. Germline-derived CDR1 and CDR2 are DFQATT and SNEGSKA (reference sequence). The CDR3 is made up of 13 amino acids. The CDR3 loop is CSVTSGGGSEAFF. CDR3 DNA (partial): TGCAGTGTAACCTCAGGGGGCGGATCTGAA.

The table lists this clone with many counts. The read stops 3 residues short of the end of the CDR3; the missing end is completed from the germline J gene. V usage is TRBV5-1 and J usage is TRBJ2-5; 10 nucleotides agree with TRBD1. J gave up 5 bases and V 4 bases, and 8 bases lay outside the gene matches. Per the germline V gene, CDR1 is SGHRS and CDR2 is YFSETQ. The CDR3 has 15 residues. This CDR3 reads CASSDLDRGQETQYF. CDR3 DNA, as far as it was read: TGCGCCAGCAGCGATCTCGACAGGGGGCAGGAGACC.

The sample holds many counts of this clone. The CDR3 goes on 3 residues after the read ends, and that part is filled in from the germline J gene. V usage is TRBV5-1 and J usage is TRBJ1-1; a weak D match, TRBD1 (5 bases). Deletions cut 1 base from V and 0 bases from J, with 10 bases between. The CDR3 contains 15 residues. The germline CDR1 and CDR2 sequences are SGHRS and YFSETQ. CDR3: CASSLSADMNTEAFF. The part of the CDR3 DNA that was read is TGCGCCAGCAGCTTGTCGGCGGACATGAACACTGAA.

At least ten counts were recorded for this clone. The sequence runs out 3 residues before the end of the CDR3; the remainder is reconstructed from the germline J gene. The chain employs TRBV5-6 and TRBJ2-1; D ambiguous. The ends were cut back, 1 base at V and 2 bases at J, with 10 bases in the middle. The germline V gene has CDR1 SGHDT and CDR2 YYEEEE. The CDR3 spans 15 residues. The part of the CDR3 DNA that was read is TGTGCCAGCAGCTTGAAGGGTTATCCCTACAATGAG. The encoded protein is CASSLKGYPYNE. The complete CDR3 sequence is CASSLKGYPYNEQFF.

This clone has at least ten counts. This CDR3 reads CAISGSGSDDTQYF. Incomplete CDR3 DNA: TGTGCCATCAGTGGGAGCGGGAGTGATGATACG. This rearrangement joins TRBV10-3 to TRBJ2-3, with 8 positions matching TRBD2. The observed sequence ends 3 residues before the CDR3 terminus, with the missing tail filled in from the germline J gene. Germline CDR1 ENHRY, CDR2 SYGVKD. This CDR3 is 14 amino acids long. V dropped 4 bases and J dropped 6; count of bases not matched to a gene: 6.

The CDR3 is CASSLGLLHEQYF. The sequenced CDR3 bases are TGCGCCAGCAGCCTAGGACTCCTCCACGAG. The chain uses TRBV5-1 and TRBJ2-7, with D possibly being TRBD2 (5 bases). The DNA ends 3 residues before the CDR3 does, and the rest of the CDR3 is filled in from the germline J gene. Germline values: CDR1 SGHRS, CDR2 YFSETQ. Trimming shortened V by 4 bases and J by 5 bases, and 13 bases separated the two germline ends. The CDR3 contains 13 residues.

Ten or more counts support this clone. The read stops 3 residues short of the end of the CDR3; the missing end is completed from the germline J gene. This chain uses TRBV10-1 with TRBJ2-5; 11 nucleotides align to TRBD1. Germline assignment: CDR1 WNHNN and CDR2 SYGVQD (reference sequence). With 0 bases clipped from V and 7 bases from J, the junction kept 4 bases outside the gene matches. CDR3 size: 15 residues. CDR3 in amino acids: CASSESRGTGGTQYF. CDR3 DNA, as far as it was read: TGCGCCAGCAGTGAGTCGCGCGGGACAGGGGGGACC.

This clone occurred many times. The DNA ends 3 residues before the CDR3 does, and the rest of the CDR3 is filled in from the germline J gene. The V and J genes are TRBV5-1 and TRBJ2-7, with a tentative D call TRBD1 (5 bases). The CDR3 length is 15 residues. In germline, CDR1 is SGHRS, CDR2 YFSETQ. V lost 0 bases, J lost 4 bases, and 14 bases lay in between. The part of the CDR3 DNA that was read is TGCGCCAGCAGCTTGGATAGGGGCGCGTCGTACGAG. This translates into CASSLDRGASYE. The complete CDR3 sequence is CASSLDRGASYEQYF.

This clone was counted between two and nine times. The CDR3 end falls 3 residues outside the read, so it is completed with the germline J gene. The V gene is TRBV19, the J gene TRBJ1-5; 7 bases line up with TRBD1. There are 15 residues in the CDR3. V lost 5 bases and J lost 0; bases outside the gene matches: 4. Germline V gene lookup returns CDR1 LNHDA and CDR2 SQIVND (reference sequence). CDR3 DNA (partial): TGTGCCAGTAGTGGAGGACAGGCTAGCAATCAGCCC. Translation gives CASSGGQASNQP. The CDR3, in full, reads CASSGGQASNQPQHF.

In this sample, this clone turned up many times. The CDR3 sequence: CASSYDRGPGNTIYF. The part of the CDR3 DNA that was read is TGTGCCAGCAGTTACGACAGGGGGCCTGGAAACACC. V usage is TRBV6-2 or TRBV6-3 and J usage is TRBJ1-3; the match to TRBD1 covers 10 bases. Sequencing ends 3 residues short of the CDR3 end; the germline J gene provides the rest. This CDR3 has 15 residues. CDR1 and CDR2 (germline): MNHEY, SVGEGT. V shed 2 bases and J 2 bases; nucleotides not matched to a gene: 0.

In this sample, this clone turned up many times. The DNA ends 3 residues before the CDR3 does, and the rest of the CDR3 is filled in from the germline J gene. The chain has TRBV18 and TRBJ1-5, with D perhaps TRBD1 (6 bases). V lost 0 bases and J lost 4, with 10 bases in between. CDR1 and CDR2 from the germline V gene are KGHSH and LQKENI. The CDR3 contains 15 residues. The sequenced part of the CDR3 DNA is TGTGCCAGCTCACCACCCCGACAGGAAAATCAGCCC. Encoded protein: CASSPPRQENQP. The complete CDR3 protein is CASSPPRQENQPQHF.

This clone appeared many times. The CDR3 end falls 3 residues outside the read, so it is completed with the germline J gene. The genes are TRBV5-4 and TRBJ1-3; perhaps TRBD1 as D (6 bases). The germline CDR1 and CDR2 sequences are SGHNT and YYREEE (reference sequence). Trimming cost V 3 bases and J 4 bases, with 11 bases left between them. The CDR3 runs to 14 residues. The CDR3 here is CASSSDSLGNTIYF. The CDR3 bases that were read are TGTGCCAGCAGCTCGGACAGCTTAGGAAACACC.

In its sample, this clone was seen a few times. The CDR3 end lies 3 residues beyond the end of the read and is filled in from the germline J gene. The V and J genes are TRBV5-1 and TRBJ2-1; 7 nucleotides align to TRBD1. The CDR3 consists of 14 residues. Losses at the gene ends were 6 bases for V and 0 bases for J; bases not matched to a gene: 3. Germline V gives CDR1 SGHRS, CDR2 YFSETQ. CDR3 loop: CASTRDSSYNEQFF. The DNA read from the CDR3 is TGCGCCAGCACCCGGGACAGCTCCTACAATGAG.

The sample holds a few counts of this clone. The read is 3 residues too short to cover the CDR3 end, so that end is filled in from the germline J gene. The V and J genes are TRBV7-6 and TRBJ2-7; 7 bases line up with TRBD1. V lost 5 bases and J lost 0; bases outside the gene matches: 7. The CDR3 runs 15 residues. Germline values: CDR1 SGHVS, CDR2 FNYEAQ. CDR3 DNA, as far as it was read: TGTGCCAGCAGCCCTGGACAGGTCGGCTCCTACGAG. Its translation is CASSPGQVGSYE. The entire CDR3 is CASSPGQVGSYEQYF.

This clone was detected many times. Read coverage stops 3 residues before the CDR3 terminus; the germline J gene supplies the remainder. The genes are TRBV2 and TRBJ2-1; D is undetermined. V dropped 2 bases and J dropped 7 bases, with 15 bases sitting between them. Germline CDR1 is SNHLY and CDR2 is FYNNEI. The CDR3 is 15 residues long. CDR3: CASSESTGLGNEQFF. CDR3 DNA, as far as it was read: TGTGCCAGCAGTGAAAGTACTGGGTTAGGGAATGAG.

The table lists this clone with many counts. The CDR3 end falls 3 residues outside the read, so it is completed with the germline J gene. This rearrangement joins TRBV20-1 to TRBJ2-3; possible D gene TRBD2, 5 bases. Germline V gives CDR1 DFQATT, CDR2 SNEGSKA (reference sequence). The CDR3 length is 13 residues. Trimming took 3 bases from V and 1 from J, leaving 8 bases between them. The CDR3 bases that were read are TGCAGTGCTAGTGCGCGGGGCACAGATACG. This encodes CSASARGTDT. The full CDR3 protein is CSASARGTDTQYF.

With respect to this clone: The sequence runs out 3 residues before the end of the CDR3; the remainder is reconstructed from the germline J gene. Other nucleotide sequences in the sample specify the same CDR3. This chain connects TRBV19 to TRBJ1-5; 9 positions agree with TRBD1. The CDR3 is made up of 16 amino acids. Germline-derived CDR1 and CDR2 are LNHDA and SQIVND (reference sequence). Germline trimming cut 5 bases from V and 7 bases from J; bases unmatched to any gene: 12. CDR3 sequence: CASSVLGQGRGQPQHF. Incomplete CDR3 DNA: TGTGCCAGTAGTGTCTTGGGACAGGGTCGAGGGCAGCCC.